Listed here are 5 T cell receptor beta chains from one sample, sequenced in a study of cytomegalovirus exposure and HLA in healthy donors. This PCR relied on a set of 60 Vbeta primers and 13 Jbeta primers. Sequencing used immunoSEQ multiplex PCR; TCRdb keeps in-frame clones, though not all of them. The sample yields fewer than 90,000 clones, around 74% seen once. The sequencing sample was made of PBMCs. These receptors originate from a man aged 25-45 years in good health and CMV-seropositive.

The count of this clone is one. V is TRBV5-1 and J is TRBJ2-1; 10 nucleotides match TRBD1. There are 15 residues in the CDR3. Germline V gene data show CDR1 as SGHRS and CDR2 as YFSETQ. The V gene end was trimmed by 0 bases and the J gene end by 6 bases; junction bases not matched to a gene: 3. This chain's CDR3 is CASSLGGTGVNEQFF. The CDR3 coding sequence is TGCGCCAGCAGCTTGGGGGGGACAGGGGTCAATGAGCAGTTCTTC.

The chain uses TRBV5-1 and TRBJ1-1; unclear D gene. The CDR3 consists of 13 residues. From germline, CDR1 is SGHRS and CDR2 YFSETQ. Trimming removed 7 bases from V and 1 base from J, with 11 bases in between. The CDR3 sequence is CASRPEENTEAFF. The DNA for the CDR3 is TGCGCCAGCCGGCCTGAGGAGAACACTGAAGCTTTCTTT.

V usage is TRBV9 and J usage is TRBJ2-1; TRBD2 agrees at 8 bases. The V segment lost 0 bases and the J segment 6 bases; nucleotides outside the gene matches: 2. Germline V gene lookup returns CDR1 SGDLS and CDR2 YYNGEE. CDR3 length equals 14 residues. The CDR3 reads CASSVVGGANEQFF. The DNA of the CDR3 is TGTGCCAGCAGCGTAGTCGGGGGGGCCAATGAGCAGTTCTTC. Complete variable domain (other parts from reference TRBV9 and TRBJ2-1): DSGVTQTPKHLITATGQRVTLRCSPRSGDLSVYWYQQSLDQGLQFLIQYYNGEERAKGNILERFSAQQFPDLHSELNLSSLELGDSALYFCASSVVGGANEQFFGPGTRLTVL.

The genes are TRBV5-1 and TRBJ2-7; 12 bases align to TRBD2. The CDR3 runs 15 residues. Losses at the gene ends were 4 bases for V and 6 bases for J; bases not matched to a gene: 8. In germline, CDR1 is SGHRS, CDR2 YFSETQ. The chain's CDR3 is CASSGLAGGPREQYF. CDR3 DNA: TGCGCCAGCAGCGGGCTAGCGGGGGGGCCCCGCGAGCAGTACTTC.

V gene TRBV13 combines with J gene TRBJ2-3, with D tentatively TRBD2 (5 bases). The CDR3 is 15 residues long. The germline V and J ends were trimmed by 5 bases and 3 bases, with 15 bases remaining between them. Germline CDR1 and CDR2: PRHDT and FYEKMQ (reference sequence). CDR3 loop: CASSRTSDETDTQYF. The CDR3 nucleotides read TGTGCCAGCAGCCGCACTAGTGATGAAACAGATACGCAGTATTTT.